The present T cell receptor beta chain was sequenced within a study of shared clonotypes between healthy human individuals. Assay used: immunoSEQ multiplex PCR; TCRdb lists only in-frame clones, some missing. The repertoire includes 2 million to 2.5 million clones, almost 96% of them detected once, and around 0.13% sits in the top ten. The sequenced sample consisted of naive CD4+ T cells sorted from blood. Subset indicated: CD45RA+ positively selected. The clonotype comes from a man aged 18 to 29 in good health.

The CDR3 DNA reads as TGTGCCAGCAGTGAAGGGAGGGCATTTGGAGAGACCCAGTACTTC. Amino acids: CASSEGRAFGETQYF. The chain links TRBV2 to TRBJ2-5, with D perhaps matching TRBD2 (6 bases). The CDR3 contains 15 residues. Between the trimmed V and J ends, which lost 1 base and 4 bases, there was a span of 13 bases. The germline V gene encodes CDR1 SNHLY and CDR2 FYNNEI.